This T cell receptor beta chain was profiled in a study of T cells in tuberculosis. Sorting used thawed, overnight-rested PBMC stained with anti-CD3, a viability dye and GMM-loaded CD1B tetramer. C32 glucose monomycolate from Rhodococcus equi was loaded onto the CD1B tetramers. TCR-alpha and TCR-beta chains were sequenced unpaired. Measured with immunoSEQ multiplex PCR; TCRdb has only the in-frame clones, and not every one. The repertoire includes approximately 60,000 clones, approximately 80% of them detected once, and around 13% sits in the top ten. This clone was seen more than once but under ten times. The CDR3 runs 14 residues. Germline CDR1 and CDR2: LGHNA and YSLEER. V gave up 0 bases and J gave up 6 bases, with 8 bases separating them.

The sequenced material came from CD1b-GMM tetramer-negative cells sorted from PBMCs. The chain is built from TRBV4-3 and TRBJ2-2; a weak D match, TRBD1 (6 bases). This TCR was sampled from an adult woman with latent tuberculosis. The CDR3 region is CASSQDKGAGELFF. Here the CDR3 DNA reads TGCGCCAGCAGCCAAGATAAGGGGGCCGGGGAGCTGTTTTTT.